A few counts support the clone carrying this T cell receptor beta chain. Its antigen remains unknown. Barcoded TCR alpha and TCR beta cDNA libraries with UMIs came from 5'RACE using constant-segment primers. TCRdb re-analysed the 5' RACE reads in MiXCR, keeping a single row per CDR3 protein. Of about 180,000 distinct CDR3 sequences listed, about 18% were seen once; the top ten hold 3.9%. The entry originates in a study of T-cell memory formation after mild COVID-19. Study findings and constraints: Clones which contracted sat mainly in CM and EM if CD4+, and in EMRA if CD8+. SARS-CoV-2 specificity of second-wave clones peaking day 37 was unconfirmed.

V was pared by 1 base and J by 4 bases, with 8 bases between. Per germline, CDR1 MDHEN and CDR2 SYDVKM. The CDR3 is 14 amino acids. Sequencing used PBMCs or a T cell subset sorted from them (not recorded which). The sequence came from a man aged 18 to 35 who had mild COVID-19 (a few samples of this study predate the infection). Cell type and time point are not known. The chain combines TRBV28 with TRBJ1-5; D gene uncertain. The CDR3 nucleotides read TGTGCCAGCAGTTTATTAGATGGGAATCAGCCCCAGCATTTT. Amino acids: CASSLLDGNQPQHF.